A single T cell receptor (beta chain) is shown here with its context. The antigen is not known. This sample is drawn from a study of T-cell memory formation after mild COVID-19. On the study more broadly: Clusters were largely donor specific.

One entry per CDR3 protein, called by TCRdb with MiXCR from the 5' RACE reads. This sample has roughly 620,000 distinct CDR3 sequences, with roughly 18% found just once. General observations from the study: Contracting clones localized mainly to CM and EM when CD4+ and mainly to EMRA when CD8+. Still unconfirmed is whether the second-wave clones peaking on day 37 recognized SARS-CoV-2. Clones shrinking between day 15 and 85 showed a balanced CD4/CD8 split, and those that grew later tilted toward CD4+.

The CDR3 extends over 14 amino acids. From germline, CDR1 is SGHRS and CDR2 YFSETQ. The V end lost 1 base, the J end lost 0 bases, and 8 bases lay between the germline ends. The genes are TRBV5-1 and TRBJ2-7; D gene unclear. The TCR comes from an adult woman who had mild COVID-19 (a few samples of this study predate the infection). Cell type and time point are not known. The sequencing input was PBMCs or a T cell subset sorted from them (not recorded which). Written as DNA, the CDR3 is TGCGCCAGCAGCTTGAAGGGTAGCTCCTACGAGCAGTACTTC. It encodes CASSLKGSSYEQYF. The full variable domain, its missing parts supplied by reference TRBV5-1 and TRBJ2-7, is KAGVTQTPRYLIKTRGQQVTLSCSPISGHRSVSWYQQTPGQGLQFLFEYFSETQRNKGNFPGRFSGRQFSNSRSEMNVSTLELGDSALYLCASSLKGSSYEQYFGPGTRLTVT.